This TCR beta chain was sequenced for a study of OX40 agonist ivuxolimab in advanced cancers. Some background on the complete study: Ivuxolimab, which targeted the costimulatory receptor OX40 (CD134), was an agonistic, fully human IgG2 monoclonal antibody. Peripheral TCRbeta sequencing aimed to test whether ivuxolimab altered TCR sequence diversity and caused clonal T-cell expansion. The dose-escalation cohort was around 83% male with a mean age of approximately 59 years, ranging from roughly 20 to 80. Intravenous ivuxolimab was administered to patients every 2 weeks at six dose levels: 0.01, 0.1, 0.3, 1.5, 3 and 10 mg/kg. The paper reports the monotherapy dose-escalation portion (N of about 50 patients) of the phase I ivuxolimab trial. Partial responses occurred in three dose-escalation patients: two with cutaneous melanoma and one with hepatocellular carcinoma. Prior anti-PD-1, anti-PD-L1 or anti-CTLA-4 therapy was permitted, and approximately 40% of dose-escalation patients had received checkpoint inhibitors. Of the 50 to 55 dose-escalation patients, hepatocellular carcinoma was present in approximately 20, melanoma in roughly 15, renal cell carcinoma in 9 and head and neck cancer in 9. On the study overall, not on this receptor specifically: Partial responders in the 0.1-3.0 mg/kg groups had among the lowest normalized peripheral clonal expansion, especially among CD8+ T cells. Which antigens the clonally expanded peripheral T cells were specific for was not determined. On average, CD8+ T cells showed more expanded clones than CD4+ T cells after ivuxolimab. Low levels of normalized T-cell clonal expansion were also shown by some nonresponding patients. At doses of 0.1 to 3.0 mg/kg, clonal expansion of both CD4+ and CD8+ blood T cells was observed from baseline to week 6.

Turning to this clone: Its specific antigen is unknown. No per-base quality is available; no much larger clone lies one base away.

Patients with autoimmune disease history or receiving systemic immunosuppression were excluded from the trial. Peripheral blood for TCR sequencing was collected from all dose cohorts at baseline, on cycle 4 day 1, and on cycle 7 day 1. The samples were drawn from a first-in-human, open-label, multicenter phase I dose-escalation trial of ivuxolimab. Adults with locally advanced or metastatic melanoma, renal cell, hepatocellular, or head and neck squamous cell carcinoma were enrolled in the trial. CD4+ and CD8+ T cells were sorted separately from peripheral blood before TCR sequencing. For sequencing of the TCRbeta CDR3 region, genomic DNA was extracted from the sorted cells. TCRbeta CDR3 regions were sequenced using the immunoSEQ Assay. The immuneACCESS repertoire file appears here via TCRdb, limited to in-frame rearrangements. These files lack a portion of the clones; in checked studies, under half of the deficit traces to unresolved V genes, and the cause of the others is not known. A total of 95,000 to 150,000 clones appear in this sample, 85% to 95% of them only once. About 0.81% of the sample lies in the top ten.

CDR1 and CDR2, looked up from the germline V gene, are LGHNA and YNFKEQ. The cysteine opens and the phenylalanine closes a CDR3 of 12 amino acids. Solely the CDR3 DNA is kept, with 36 bases framed from the first base. At the junction V is shortened by 5 bases and J by 3 bases, with 7 bases in between. The sequence was collected from an adult with an advanced solid tumor such as melanoma, head and neck, liver or kidney cancer. The chain is encoded by TRBV4-2 joined to TRBJ1-1; the D gene cannot be named for sure. Specimen: CD4+ or CD8+ T cells sorted from blood, collected in a trial of the OX40 agonist ivuxolimab. The CDR3 amino acid sequence is: CASSGGDTEAFF. The DNA reads as follows: TGTGCCAGCAGCGGTGGGGACACTGAAGCTTTCTTT.